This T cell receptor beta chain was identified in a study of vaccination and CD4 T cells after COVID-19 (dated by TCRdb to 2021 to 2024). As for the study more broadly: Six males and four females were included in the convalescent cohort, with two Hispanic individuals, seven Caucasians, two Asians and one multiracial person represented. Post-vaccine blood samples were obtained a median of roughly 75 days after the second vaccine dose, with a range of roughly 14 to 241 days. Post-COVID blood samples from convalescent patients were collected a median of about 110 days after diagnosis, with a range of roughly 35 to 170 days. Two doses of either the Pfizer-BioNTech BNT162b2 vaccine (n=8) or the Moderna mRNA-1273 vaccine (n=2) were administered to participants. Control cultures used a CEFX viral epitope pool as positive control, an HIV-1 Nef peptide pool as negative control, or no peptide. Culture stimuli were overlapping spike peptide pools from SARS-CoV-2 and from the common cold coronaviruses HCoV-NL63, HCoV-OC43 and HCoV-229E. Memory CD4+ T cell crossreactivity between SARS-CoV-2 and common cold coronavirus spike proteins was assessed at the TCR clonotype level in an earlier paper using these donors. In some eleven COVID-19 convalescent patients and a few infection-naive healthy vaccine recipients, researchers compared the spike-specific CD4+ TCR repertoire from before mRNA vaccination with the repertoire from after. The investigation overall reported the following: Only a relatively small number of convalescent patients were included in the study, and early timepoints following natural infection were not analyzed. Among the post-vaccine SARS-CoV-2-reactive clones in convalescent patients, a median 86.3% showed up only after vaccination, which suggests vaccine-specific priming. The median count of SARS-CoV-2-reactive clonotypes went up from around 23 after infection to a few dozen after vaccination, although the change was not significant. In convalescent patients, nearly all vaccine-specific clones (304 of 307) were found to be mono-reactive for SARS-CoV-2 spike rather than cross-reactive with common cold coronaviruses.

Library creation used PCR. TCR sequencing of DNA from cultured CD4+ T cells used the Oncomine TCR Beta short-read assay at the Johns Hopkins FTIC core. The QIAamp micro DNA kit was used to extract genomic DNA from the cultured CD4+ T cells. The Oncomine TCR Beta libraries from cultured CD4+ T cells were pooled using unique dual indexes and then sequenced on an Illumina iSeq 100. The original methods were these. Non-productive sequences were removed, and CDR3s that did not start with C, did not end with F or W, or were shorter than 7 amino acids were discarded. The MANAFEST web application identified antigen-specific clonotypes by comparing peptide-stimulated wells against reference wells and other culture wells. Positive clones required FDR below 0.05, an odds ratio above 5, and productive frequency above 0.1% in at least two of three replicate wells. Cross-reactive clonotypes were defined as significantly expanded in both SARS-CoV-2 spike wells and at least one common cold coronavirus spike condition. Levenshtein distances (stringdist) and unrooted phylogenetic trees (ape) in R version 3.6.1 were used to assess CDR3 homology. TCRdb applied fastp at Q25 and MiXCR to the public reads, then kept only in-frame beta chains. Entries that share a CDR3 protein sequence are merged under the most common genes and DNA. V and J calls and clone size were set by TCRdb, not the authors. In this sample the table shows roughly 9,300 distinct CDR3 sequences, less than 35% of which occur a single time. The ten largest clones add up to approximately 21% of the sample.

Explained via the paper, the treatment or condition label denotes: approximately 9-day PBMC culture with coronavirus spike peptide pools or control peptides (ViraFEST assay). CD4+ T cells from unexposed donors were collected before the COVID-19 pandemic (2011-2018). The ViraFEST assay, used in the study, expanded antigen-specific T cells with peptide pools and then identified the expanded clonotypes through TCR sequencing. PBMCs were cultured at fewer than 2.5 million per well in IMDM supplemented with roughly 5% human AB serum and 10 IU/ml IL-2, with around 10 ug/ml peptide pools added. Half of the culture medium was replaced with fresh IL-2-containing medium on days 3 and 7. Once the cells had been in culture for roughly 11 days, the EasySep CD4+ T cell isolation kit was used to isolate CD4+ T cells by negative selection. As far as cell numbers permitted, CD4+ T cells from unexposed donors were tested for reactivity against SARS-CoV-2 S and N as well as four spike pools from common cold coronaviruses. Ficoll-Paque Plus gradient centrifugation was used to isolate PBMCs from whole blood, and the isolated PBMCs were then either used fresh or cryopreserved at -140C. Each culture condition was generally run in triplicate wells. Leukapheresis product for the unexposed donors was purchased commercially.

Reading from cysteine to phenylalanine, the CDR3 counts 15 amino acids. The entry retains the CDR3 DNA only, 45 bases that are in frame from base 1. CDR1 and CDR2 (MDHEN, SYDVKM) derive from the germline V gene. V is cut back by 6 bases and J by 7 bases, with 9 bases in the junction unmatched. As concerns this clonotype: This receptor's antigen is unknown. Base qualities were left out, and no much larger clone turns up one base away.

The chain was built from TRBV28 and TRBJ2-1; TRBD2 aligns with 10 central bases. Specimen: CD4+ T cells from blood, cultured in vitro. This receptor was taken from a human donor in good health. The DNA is TGTGCCAGCAGGAAGCGGGAGGGCTTTAGGAATGAGCAGTTCTTC. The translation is CASRKREGFRNEQFF. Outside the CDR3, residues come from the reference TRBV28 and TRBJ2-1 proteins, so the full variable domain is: DVKVTQSSRYLVKRTGEKVFLECVQDMDHENMFWYRQDPGLGLRLIYFSYDVKMKEKGDIPEGYSVSREKKERFSLILESASTNQTSMYLCASRKREGFRNEQFFGPGTRLTVL.